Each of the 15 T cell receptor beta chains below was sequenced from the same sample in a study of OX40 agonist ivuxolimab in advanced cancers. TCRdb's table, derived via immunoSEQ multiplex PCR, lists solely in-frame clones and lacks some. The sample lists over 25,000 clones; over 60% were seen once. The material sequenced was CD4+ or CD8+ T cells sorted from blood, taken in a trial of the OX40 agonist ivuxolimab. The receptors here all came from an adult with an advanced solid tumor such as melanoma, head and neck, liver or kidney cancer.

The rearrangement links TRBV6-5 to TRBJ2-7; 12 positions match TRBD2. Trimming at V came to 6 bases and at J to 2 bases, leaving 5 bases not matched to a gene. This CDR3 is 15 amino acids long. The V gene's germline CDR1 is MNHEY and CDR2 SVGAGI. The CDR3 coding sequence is TGTGCCAGCAGCCCCCGGACTAGCGGGACCTACGAGCAGTACTTC. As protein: CASSPRTSGTYEQYF.

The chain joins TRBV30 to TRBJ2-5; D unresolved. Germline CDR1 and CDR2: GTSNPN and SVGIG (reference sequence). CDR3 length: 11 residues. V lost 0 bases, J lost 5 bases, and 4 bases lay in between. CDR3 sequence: CAWSVRETQYF. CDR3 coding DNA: TGTGCCTGGAGTGTCCGCGAGACCCAGTACTTC.

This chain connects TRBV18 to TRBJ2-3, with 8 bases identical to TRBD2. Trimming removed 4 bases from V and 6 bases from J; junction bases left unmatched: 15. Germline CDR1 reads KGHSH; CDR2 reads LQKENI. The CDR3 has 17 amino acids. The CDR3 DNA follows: TGTGCCAGCTCACGAGGACTAGGCAGCGGGGGCCCCGATACGCAGTATTTT. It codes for CASSRGLGSGGPDTQYF.

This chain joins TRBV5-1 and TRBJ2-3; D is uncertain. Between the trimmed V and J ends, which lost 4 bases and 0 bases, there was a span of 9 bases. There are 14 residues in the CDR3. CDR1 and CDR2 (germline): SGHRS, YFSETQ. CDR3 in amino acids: CASSTSPSTDTQYF. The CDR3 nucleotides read TGCGCCAGCAGCACGAGTCCTAGCACAGATACGCAGTATTTT.

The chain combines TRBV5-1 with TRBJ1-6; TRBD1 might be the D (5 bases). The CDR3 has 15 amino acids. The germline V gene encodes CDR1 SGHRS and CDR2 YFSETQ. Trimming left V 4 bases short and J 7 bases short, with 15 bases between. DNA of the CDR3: TGCGCCAGCAGCCCCGGGACTGCAGAAAATTCACCCCTCCACTTT. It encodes CASSPGTAENSPLHF.

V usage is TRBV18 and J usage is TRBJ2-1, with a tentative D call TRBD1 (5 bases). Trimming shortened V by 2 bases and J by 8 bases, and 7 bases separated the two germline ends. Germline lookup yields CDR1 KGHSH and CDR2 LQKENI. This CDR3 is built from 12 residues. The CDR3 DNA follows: TGTGCCAGCTCACCATCAGGGTATGAGCAGTTCTTC. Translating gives CASSPSGYEQFF.

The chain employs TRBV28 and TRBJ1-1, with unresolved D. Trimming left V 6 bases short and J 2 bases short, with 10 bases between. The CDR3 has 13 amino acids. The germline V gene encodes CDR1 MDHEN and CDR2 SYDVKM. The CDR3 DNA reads TGTGCCAGCAGGCCAGCGGGTAACACTGAAGCTTTCTTT. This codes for CASRPAGNTEAFF.

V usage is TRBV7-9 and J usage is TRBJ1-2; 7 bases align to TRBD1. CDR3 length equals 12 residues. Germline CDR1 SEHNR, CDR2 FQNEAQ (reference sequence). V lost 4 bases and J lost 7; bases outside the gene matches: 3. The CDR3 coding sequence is TGTGCCAGCAGCTACAACAGGGGTGGCTACACCTTC. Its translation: CASSYNRGGYTF. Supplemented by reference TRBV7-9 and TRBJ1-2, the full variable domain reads DTGVSQNPRHKITKRGQNVTFRCDPISEHNRLYWYRQTLGQGPEFLTYFQNEAQLEKSRLLSDRFSAERPKGSFSTLEIQRTEQGDSAMYLCASSYNRGGYTFGSGTRLTVV.

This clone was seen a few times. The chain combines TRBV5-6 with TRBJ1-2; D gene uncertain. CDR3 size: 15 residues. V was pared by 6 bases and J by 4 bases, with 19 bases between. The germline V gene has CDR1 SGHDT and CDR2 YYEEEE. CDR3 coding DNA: TGTGCCAGCACTCCCTTTTCGGGAGACGGCTATGGCTACACCTTC. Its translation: CASTPFSGDGYGYTF.

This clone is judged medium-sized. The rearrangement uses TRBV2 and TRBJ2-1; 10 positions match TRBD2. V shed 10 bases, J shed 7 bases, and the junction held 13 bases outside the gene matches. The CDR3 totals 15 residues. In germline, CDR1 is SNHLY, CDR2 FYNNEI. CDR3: CATRLAGLPGNEQFF. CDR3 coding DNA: TGTGCCACCCGACTAGCGGGTCTTCCGGGGAATGAGCAGTTCTTC.

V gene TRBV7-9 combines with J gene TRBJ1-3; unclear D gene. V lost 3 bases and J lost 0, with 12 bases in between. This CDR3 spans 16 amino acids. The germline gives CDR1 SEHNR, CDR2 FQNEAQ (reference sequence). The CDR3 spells CASSFSSGVSGNTIYF. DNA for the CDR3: TGTGCCAGCAGCTTTTCGAGCGGGGTCTCTGGAAACACCATATATTTT. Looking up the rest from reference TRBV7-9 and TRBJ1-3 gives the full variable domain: DTGVSQNPRHKITKRGQNVTFRCDPISEHNRLYWYRQTLGQGPEFLTYFQNEAQLEKSRLLSDRFSAERPKGSFSTLEIQRTEQGDSAMYLCASSFSSGVSGNTIYFGEGSWLTVV.

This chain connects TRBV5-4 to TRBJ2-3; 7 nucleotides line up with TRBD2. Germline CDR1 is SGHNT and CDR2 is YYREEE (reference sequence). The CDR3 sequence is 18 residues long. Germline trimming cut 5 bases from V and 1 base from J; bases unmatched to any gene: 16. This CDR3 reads CASRYSRPGGLGTDTQYF. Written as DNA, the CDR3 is TGTGCCAGCAGATATTCCCGTCCGGGGGGACTCGGCACAGATACGCAGTATTTT. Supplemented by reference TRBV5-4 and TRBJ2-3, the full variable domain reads ETGVTQSPTHLIKTRGQQVTLRCSSQSGHNTVSWYQQALGQGPQFIFQYYREEENGRGNFPPRFSGLQFPNYSSELNVNALELDDSALYLCASRYSRPGGLGTDTQYFGPGTRLTVL.

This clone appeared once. The CDR3 region is CASSLGATGTEAFF. The CDR3 region has the DNA TGTGCCAGCAGCTTGGGTGCCACGGGCACTGAAGCTTTCTTT. The chain employs TRBV5-5 and TRBJ1-1; no firm D call. The length of the CDR3 is 14 residues. Germline values: CDR1 SGHKS, CDR2 YYEKEE (reference sequence). V was pared by 0 bases and J by 4 bases, with 10 bases between.

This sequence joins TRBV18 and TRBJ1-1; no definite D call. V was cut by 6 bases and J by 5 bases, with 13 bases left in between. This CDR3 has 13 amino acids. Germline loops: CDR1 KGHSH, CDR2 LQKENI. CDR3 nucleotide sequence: TGTGCCAGCTCCCTGGGCTCGGGGACTGAAGCTTTCTTT. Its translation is CASSLGSGTEAFF.

CDR3 in amino acids: CAWTSGLAGGRGNEQFF. In DNA, the CDR3 is TGTGCCTGGACATCGGGGCTAGCGGGGGGGCGAGGCAATGAGCAGTTCTTC. The chain employs TRBV30 and TRBJ2-1; 12 bases fit TRBD2. CDR1 is GTSNPN, CDR2 SVGIG, per germline (reference sequence). The length of the CDR3 is 17 residues. Trimming removed 4 bases from V and 6 bases from J; junction bases left unmatched: 13.